The next 27 T cell receptor beta chains were all read from a single sample in a study of cytomegalovirus exposure and HLA in healthy donors (dated by TCRdb to 2017 to 2019). The library was produced with the immunoSEQ multiplex PCR assay. For the multiplex PCR, a mixture combining 60 forward primers for TCR Vbeta segments and 13 reverse primers for TCR Jbeta segments was used. In TCRdb, the immuneACCESS table is reduced to in-frame sequences with V and J assigned. These tables do not hold every clone; where another copy was compared, an unresolved V gene accounts for under half, and the others remain unexplained. This sample gives about 150,000 clones in total; 80% to 90% of them show up just once. Of the sample, 1.5% to 2.5% falls within the top ten clones. Sequenced material: PBMCs. The receptors were gathered from a man aged 18 to 35 in good health and CMV-seronegative.

Points on this clone: Other DNA sequences from this sample encode an identical CDR3 as well. CDR3: CASSPGQGDNQPQHF. CDR3 sequence (DNA): TGTGCCAGCTCACCAGGACAGGGTGATAATCAGCCCCAGCATTTT. The genes are TRBV18 and TRBJ1-5, with 8 bases lining up with TRBD1. With 2 bases clipped from V and 4 bases from J, the junction kept 4 bases outside the gene matches. The CDR3 is 15 amino acids. Germline V gives CDR1 KGHSH, CDR2 LQKENI.

The V gene is TRBV9, the J gene TRBJ2-7; TRBD1 matches at 7 bases. The CDR3 length is 13 residues. Germline CDR1 is SGDLS and CDR2 is YYNGEE. V lost 3 bases to trimming and J lost 7 bases; unmatched junction nucleotides: 7. CDR3 sequence reads: CASSARDRGEQYF. The CDR3 nucleotides are TGTGCCAGCAGCGCCAGGGACAGAGGAGAGCAGTACTTC.

V and J are TRBV7-9 and TRBJ2-3; the match to TRBD2 covers 10 bases. Trimming removed 2 bases from V and 6 bases from J; junction bases left unmatched: 2. CDR3 length: 14 residues. Germline-derived CDR1 and CDR2 are SEHNR and FQNEAQ (reference sequence). CDR3 DNA: TGTGCCAGCAGCTTACTAGCGGGGGCGGATACGCAGTATTTT. The encoded protein is CASSLLAGADTQYF.

Written as DNA, the CDR3 is TGTGCCAGCAGGGTAGCGGGGGACCCAGGAGATACGCAGTATTTT. Translating it yields CASRVAGDPGDTQYF. The genes are TRBV6-1 and TRBJ2-3; 9 nucleotides agree with TRBD2. The ends lost 6 bases at V and 5 bases at J; junction bases unmatched: 9. Germline V lookup: CDR1 MNHNS, CDR2 SASEGT. CDR3 length: 15 residues.

The chain has TRBV5-4 and TRBJ2-2; D is perhaps TRBD2 (6 bases). V lost 4 bases and J 6 bases, leaving 16 bases between the germline ends. The CDR3 is 15 amino acids. Germline values: CDR1 SGHNT, CDR2 YYREEE (reference sequence). The CDR3 bases are TGTGCCAGCAGCCCTGGGGGGACGTTTGCCGGGGAGCTGTTTTTT. This translates into CASSPGGTFAGELFF.

In DNA, the CDR3 is TGTGCCACCAGCAGAGTGAAGCGGGTCGACACAGATACGCAGTATTTT. Protein sequence: CATSRVKRVDTDTQYF. V usage is TRBV15 and J usage is TRBJ2-3; TRBD2 is a possible D gene (6 bases). V dropped 1 base and J dropped 2 bases, with 13 bases sitting between them. CDR1 and CDR2 (germline): LNHNV, YYDKDF (reference sequence). This CDR3 contains 16 residues.

This clone was observed a few times. The rearrangement links TRBV28 to TRBJ1-3, with D perhaps matching TRBD1 (6 bases). This CDR3 has 17 residues. V lost 5 bases and J lost 0, with 17 bases in between. From germline, CDR1 is MDHEN and CDR2 SYDVKM. The CDR3 DNA reads as TGTGCCAGCAGTCCTGATGGACAGATAAACTCTGGAAACACCATATATTTT. This gives the protein CASSPDGQINSGNTIYF.

CDR3: CASSSSPAYEQYF. Written as DNA, the CDR3 is TGTGCCAGCAGCTCTTCCCCCGCCTACGAGCAGTACTTC. The rearrangement joins TRBV7-2 to TRBJ2-7; D unclear. Looked up from germline, CDR1 is SGHTA and CDR2 is FQGNSA. The length of the CDR3 is 13 residues. Deletions cut 4 bases from V and 2 bases from J, with 9 bases between.

The table lists this clone with a count of one. The rearrangement links TRBV6-5 to TRBJ2-7; maybe TRBD1 (6 bases). V was pared by 5 bases and J by 2 bases, with 13 bases between. This CDR3 is built from 14 residues. Germline CDR1 reads MNHEY; CDR2 reads SVGAGI. This chain's CDR3 is CASSPQTGPYEQYF. CDR3 nucleotides: TGTGCCAGCAGTCCCCAGACAGGCCCCTACGAGCAGTACTTC.

This chain links TRBV28 with TRBJ2-2, with a weak D call TRBD2 (6 bases). In germline, CDR1 is MDHEN, CDR2 SYDVKM. Trimming took off 6 bases at V and 9 bases at J, with 11 bases between the two ends. This CDR3 region has 12 residues. The CDR3 protein is CASRSGDRELFF. The CDR3 DNA sequence: TGTGCCAGCAGGTCGGGGGACCGGGAGCTGTTTTTT.

This chain uses TRBV19 with TRBJ2-7; D possibly corresponds to TRBD1 (5 bases). Germline lookup yields CDR1 LNHDA and CDR2 SQIVND (reference sequence). The CDR3 spans 13 residues. Trimming removed 6 bases at V and 0 bases at J, with 9 bases between. CDR3 bases: TGTGCCAGTAGCAAAGGGGTCTCCTACGAGCAGTACTTC. It is translated as CASSKGVSYEQYF.

This chain joins TRBV6-1 and TRBJ1-1; 12 bases match TRBD1. The ends lost 5 bases at V and 8 bases at J; junction bases unmatched: 3. CDR1 is MNHNS, CDR2 SASEGT, per germline. CDR3 length: 13 residues. CDR3 protein: CASSSGTGGEAFF. The CDR3 coding sequence is TGTGCCAGCAGTTCCGGGACAGGGGGCGAAGCTTTCTTT.

This sequence joins TRBV10-3 and TRBJ2-5; 9 bases line up with TRBD1. The J call is doubtful: the DNA matches TRBJ2-7 better. The germline gives CDR1 ENHRY, CDR2 SYGVKD. The CDR3 contains 14 residues. CDR3 nucleotide sequence: TGTGCCATCAGTGCTGACAGGGGGACAGGCGAGCAGTACTTC. It is translated as CAISADRGTGEQYF.

The DNA of the CDR3 is TGTGCCAGCAGCCCCGGGACAGGGGCCACAGATACGCAGTATTTT. It is translated as CASSPGTGATDTQYF. The chain is built from TRBV5-5 and TRBJ2-3; 10 bases are a match to TRBD1. Germline CDR1 reads SGHKS; CDR2 reads YYEKEE (reference sequence). CDR3 length: 15 amino acids. The V gene end was trimmed by 4 bases and the J gene end by 2 bases; junction bases not matched to a gene: 4.

The rearrangement links TRBV11-1 to TRBJ1-4, with a possible D match to TRBD1 (5 bases). With 5 bases removed from V and 1 base from J, the gap between germline ends came to 8 bases. The CDR3 has 14 residues. CDR1 SGHAT and CDR2 FQDESV come from the germline V gene (reference sequence). The CDR3 sequence: CASSLGGTNEKLFF. The CDR3 DNA follows: TGTGCCAGCAGCCTCGGGGGAACTAATGAAAAACTGTTTTTT.

This sequence joins TRBV14 and TRBJ2-1, with 10 bases fitting TRBD2. The junction had 13 bases not matched to a gene; V was cut back by 5 bases and J by 12 bases. CDR3 size: 15 residues. Germline assignment: CDR1 SGHDN and CDR2 FVKESK. The CDR3 bases are TGTGCCAGCAGCGTCGGGACTAGCGCCCACCTCGGGCAGTTCTTC. This translates into CASSVGTSAHLGQFF.

The chain has TRBV5-6 and TRBJ1-6, with D unresolved. Trimming stripped 0 bases from V and 5 bases from J, with 3 bases between. The germline V gene has CDR1 SGHDT and CDR2 YYEEEE. CDR3 length equals 13 residues. The CDR3 here is CASSLEHNSPLHF. DNA for the CDR3: TGTGCCAGCAGCTTGGAGCATAATTCACCCCTCCACTTT.

The CDR3 sequence is CASSHPQGGNTEAFF. The CDR3 DNA reads TGCGCCAGCAGCCACCCACAGGGGGGAAATACTGAAGCTTTCTTT. This rearrangement joins TRBV4-1 to TRBJ1-1; 8 positions agree with TRBD1. V gave up 3 bases and J gave up 5 bases; unmatched junction bases: 8. The CDR3 loop spans 15 amino acids. The V gene's germline CDR1 is MGHRA and CDR2 YSYEKL.

The rearrangement uses TRBV5-1 and TRBJ2-7, with 7 positions matching TRBD1. Germline trimming cut 4 bases from V and 0 bases from J; bases unmatched to any gene: 7. This CDR3 comprises 15 residues. Per the germline V gene, CDR1 is SGHRS and CDR2 is YFSETQ. In DNA, the CDR3 is TGCGCCAGCAGCATAACGGGACAGCCCTCCTACGAGCAGTACTTC. Protein: CASSITGQPSYEQYF.

The chain employs TRBV25-1 and TRBJ2-1; 7 nucleotides align to TRBD2. This CDR3 has 15 amino acids. V trimming: 7 bases; J trimming: 2 bases; junction bases outside the gene matches: 8. CDR1 and CDR2 from the germline V gene are MGHDK and SYGVNS. The CDR3 nucleotides are TGTGCCAGCACTCTAGGCCGGGGGGCCTACAATGAGCAGTTCTTC. Amino acid sequence: CASTLGRGAYNEQFF.

The chain couples TRBV19 to TRBJ1-1; tentative D call: TRBD1 (6 bases). The CDR3 extends over 13 amino acids. Trimming stripped 10 bases from V and 2 bases from J, with 14 bases between. Per germline, CDR1 LNHDA and CDR2 SQIVND (reference sequence). DNA of the CDR3: TGTGCCACCCGGGCGGGGGCAAACACTGAAGCTTTCTTT. Translated: CATRAGANTEAFF.

This chain links TRBV21-1 with TRBJ2-3; the table gives TRBD2 as D, unverified against the DNA. TRBV21-1 is noted as a pseudogene. This CDR3 is 17 amino acids long. Here the CDR3 reads CASSPMTSGSPTDTQYF. CDR3 DNA: TGTGCCAGCAGCCCCATGACTAGCGGGAGTCCCACAGATACGCAGTATTTT.

This rearrangement joins TRBV5-1 to TRBJ2-7; D call uncertain. V shed 4 bases and J shed 2 bases, with 13 bases lying between them. This CDR3 is built from 14 residues. The germline gives CDR1 SGHRS, CDR2 YFSETQ. CDR3 loop: CASSLIDKPYEQYF. CDR3 coding DNA: TGCGCCAGCAGCCTTATTGACAAGCCCTACGAGCAGTACTTC.

The chain links TRBV9 to TRBJ2-7; 7 nucleotides line up with TRBD1. Trimming at V came to 3 bases and at J to 5 bases, leaving 5 bases not matched to a gene. The CDR3 spans 13 residues. Per germline, CDR1 SGDLS and CDR2 YYNGEE. The CDR3 sequence: CASSDTGADEQYF. The CDR3 nucleotides are TGTGCCAGCAGCGACACAGGGGCCGACGAGCAGTACTTC.

The V and J genes are TRBV11-2 and TRBJ2-7, with 8 bases fitting TRBD2. The ends lost 5 bases at V and 6 bases at J; junction bases unmatched: 12. The CDR3 sequence is 15 residues long. Germline-derived CDR1 and CDR2 are SGHAT and FQNNGV. The CDR3 region is CASSPAGREAREQYF. CDR3 in DNA: TGTGCCAGCAGCCCAGCGGGGCGGGAGGCCCGCGAGCAGTACTTC.

The rearrangement joins TRBV14 to TRBJ2-7; 8 nucleotides align to TRBD1. V shed 1 base and J 4 bases; nucleotides not matched to a gene: 6. The germline CDR1 and CDR2 sequences are SGHDN and FVKESK. CDR3 length: 15 amino acids. The CDR3 region is CASSQVPRGHYEQYF. CDR3 coding DNA: TGTGCCAGCAGCCAAGTGCCCAGGGGGCATTACGAGCAGTACTTC.

The chain carries TRBV11-1 and TRBJ2-7; 9 bases match TRBD1. The CDR3 contains 19 residues. Unmatched junction bases numbered 17, after V lost 4 bases and J lost 1 base. Per the germline V gene, CDR1 is SGHAT and CDR2 is FQDESV (reference sequence). CDR3 bases: TGTGCCAGCAGCTCAGGGCGGACCGGGACAGGGTACCCGTCCTACGAGCAGTACTTC. This sequence encodes CASSSGRTGTGYPSYEQYF.